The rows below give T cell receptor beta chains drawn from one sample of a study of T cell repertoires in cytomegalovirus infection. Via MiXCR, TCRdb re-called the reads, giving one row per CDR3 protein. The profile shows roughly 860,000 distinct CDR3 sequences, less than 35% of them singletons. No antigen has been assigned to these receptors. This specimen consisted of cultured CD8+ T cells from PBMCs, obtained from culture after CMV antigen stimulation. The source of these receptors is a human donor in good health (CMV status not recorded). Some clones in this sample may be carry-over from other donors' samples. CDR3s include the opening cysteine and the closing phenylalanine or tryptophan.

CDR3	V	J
CASSSRGGAEAFF	TRBV12-3/TRBV12-4	TRBJ1-1
CASGLVLEGVYLVSPLHF	TRBV12-5	TRBJ1-6
CASRPGAGAYEQYF	TRBV27	TRBJ2-7
CASSLRTSGNEQFF	TRBV7-6	TRBJ2-1
CASRADRKNTEAFF	TRBV10-2	TRBJ1-1
CASLGEVDGELFF	TRBV5-4	TRBJ2-2
CASSLGSSGGGYTF	TRBV7-2	TRBJ1-2
CASSLGKTNEKLFF	TRBV23-1	TRBJ1-4
CASKIRWQDYTDTQYF	TRBV27	TRBJ2-3
CASSQDRFDNTEAFF	TRBV4-3	TRBJ1-1
CASSLWTSGDQETQYF	TRBV6-2/TRBV6-3	TRBJ2-5
CASSLRPSFGCTF	TRBV7-9	TRBJ1-2
CASRWTDSINYGYTF	TRBV6-2/TRBV6-3	TRBJ1-2
CATSRGGTGAGSYEQYF	TRBV15	TRBJ2-7
CASILNSPLTMNTEAFF	TRBV5-4	TRBJ1-1
CASSVWSTDQPQHF	TRBV9	TRBJ1-5
CASSGLGPGAQGYNEQFF	TRBV9	TRBJ2-1
CASSLVGSGFTEAFF	TRBV7-8	TRBJ1-1
CASSQDLYSNQPQHF	TRBV3-1	TRBJ1-5